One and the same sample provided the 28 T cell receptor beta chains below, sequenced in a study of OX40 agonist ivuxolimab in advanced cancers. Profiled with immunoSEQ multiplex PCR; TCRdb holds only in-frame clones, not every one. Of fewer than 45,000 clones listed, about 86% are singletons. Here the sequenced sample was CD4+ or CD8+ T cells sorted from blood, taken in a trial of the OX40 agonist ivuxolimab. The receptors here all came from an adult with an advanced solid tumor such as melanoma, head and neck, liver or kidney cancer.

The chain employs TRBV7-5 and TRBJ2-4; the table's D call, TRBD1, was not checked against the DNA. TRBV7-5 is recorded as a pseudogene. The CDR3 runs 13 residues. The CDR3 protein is CVRRGLTGSPRGF. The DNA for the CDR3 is TGTGTCAGAAGAGGCCTCACAGGGTCTCCCAGGGGCTTC.

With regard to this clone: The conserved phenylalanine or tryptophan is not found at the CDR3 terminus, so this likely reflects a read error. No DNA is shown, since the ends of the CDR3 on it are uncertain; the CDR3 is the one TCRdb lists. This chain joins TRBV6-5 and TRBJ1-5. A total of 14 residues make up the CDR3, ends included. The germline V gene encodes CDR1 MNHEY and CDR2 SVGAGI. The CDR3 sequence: CASRPRGAHQPQHS.

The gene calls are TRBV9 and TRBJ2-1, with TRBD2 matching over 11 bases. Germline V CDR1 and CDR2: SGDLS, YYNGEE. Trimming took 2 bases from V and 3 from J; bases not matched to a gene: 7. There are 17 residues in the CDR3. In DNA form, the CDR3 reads TGTGCCAGCAGCGTGGCGGGAGGGACTAGCGGCTACAATGAGCAGTTCTTC. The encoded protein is CASSVAGGTSGYNEQFF.

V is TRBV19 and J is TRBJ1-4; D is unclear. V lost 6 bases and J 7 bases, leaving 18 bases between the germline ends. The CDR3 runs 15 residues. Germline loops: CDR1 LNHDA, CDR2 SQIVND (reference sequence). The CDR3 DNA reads TGTGCCAGTAGGACCATCGAGGGCGACGGTGAAAAACTGTTTTTT. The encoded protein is CASRTIEGDGEKLFF.

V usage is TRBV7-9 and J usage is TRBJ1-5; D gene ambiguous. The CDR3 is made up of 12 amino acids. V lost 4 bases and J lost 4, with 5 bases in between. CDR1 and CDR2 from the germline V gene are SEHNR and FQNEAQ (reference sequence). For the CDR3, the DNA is TGTGCCAGCAGCTACCCTAATCAGCCCCAGCATTTT. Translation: CASSYPNQPQHF.

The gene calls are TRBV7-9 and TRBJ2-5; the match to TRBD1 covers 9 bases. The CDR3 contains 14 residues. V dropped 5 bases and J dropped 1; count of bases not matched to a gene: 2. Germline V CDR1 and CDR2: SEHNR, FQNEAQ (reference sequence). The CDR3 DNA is TGTGCCAGCAGCCCACAGGGGGCCCAAGAGACCCAGTACTTC. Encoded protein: CASSPQGAQETQYF.

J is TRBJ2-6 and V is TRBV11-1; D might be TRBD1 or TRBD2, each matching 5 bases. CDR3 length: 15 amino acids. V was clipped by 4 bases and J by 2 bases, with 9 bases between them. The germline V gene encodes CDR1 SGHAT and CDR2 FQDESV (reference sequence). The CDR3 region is CASSSGAAGANVLTF. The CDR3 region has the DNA TGTGCCAGCAGCTCCGGGGCAGCTGGGGCCAACGTCCTGACTTTC.

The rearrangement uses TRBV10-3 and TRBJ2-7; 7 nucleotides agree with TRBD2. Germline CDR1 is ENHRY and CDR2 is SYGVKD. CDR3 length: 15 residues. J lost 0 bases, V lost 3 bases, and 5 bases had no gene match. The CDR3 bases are TGTGCCATCAGTGATGGCGGGAGATCCTCCTACGAGCAGTACTTC. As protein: CAISDGGRSSYEQYF.

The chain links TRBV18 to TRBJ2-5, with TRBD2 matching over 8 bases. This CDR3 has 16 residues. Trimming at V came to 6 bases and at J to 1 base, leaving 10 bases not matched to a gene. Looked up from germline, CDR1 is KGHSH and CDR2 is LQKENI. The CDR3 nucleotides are TGTGCCAGCTCGCCGACTAGCGATGGGGGCCAAGAGACCCAGTACTTC. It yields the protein CASSPTSDGGQETQYF.

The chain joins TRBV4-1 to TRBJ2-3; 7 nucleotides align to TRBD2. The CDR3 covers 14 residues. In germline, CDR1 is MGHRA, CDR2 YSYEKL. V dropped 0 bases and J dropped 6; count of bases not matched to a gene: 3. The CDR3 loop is CASSQEGAGDTQYF. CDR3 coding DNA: TGCGCCAGCAGCCAAGAGGGAGCGGGGGATACGCAGTATTTT.

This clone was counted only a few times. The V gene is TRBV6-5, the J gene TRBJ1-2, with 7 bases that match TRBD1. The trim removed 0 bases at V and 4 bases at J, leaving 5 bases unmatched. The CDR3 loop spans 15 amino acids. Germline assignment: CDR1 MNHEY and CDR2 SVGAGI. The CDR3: CASSYSGNRGYGYTF. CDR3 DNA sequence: TGTGCCAGCAGTTACTCGGGGAACAGGGGCTATGGCTACACCTTC.

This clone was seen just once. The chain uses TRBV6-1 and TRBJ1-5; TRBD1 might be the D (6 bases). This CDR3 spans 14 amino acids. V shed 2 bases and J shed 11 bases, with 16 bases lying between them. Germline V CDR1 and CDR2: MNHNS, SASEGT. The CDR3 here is CASSESGTPRAQHF. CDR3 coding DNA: TGTGCCAGCAGTGAATCGGGGACACCGAGAGCCCAGCATTTT.

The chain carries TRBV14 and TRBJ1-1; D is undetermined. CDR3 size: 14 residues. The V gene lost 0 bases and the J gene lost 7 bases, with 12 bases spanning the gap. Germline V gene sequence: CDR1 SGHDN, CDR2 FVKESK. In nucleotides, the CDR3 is TGTGCCAGCAGCCAAGATGGAGTGCTAAGTGAAGCTTTCTTT. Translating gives CASSQDGVLSEAFF.

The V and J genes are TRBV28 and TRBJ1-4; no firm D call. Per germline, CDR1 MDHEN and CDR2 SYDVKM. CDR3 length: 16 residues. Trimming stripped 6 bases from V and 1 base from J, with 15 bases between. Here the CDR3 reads CASSQLGLGTNEKLFF. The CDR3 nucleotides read TGTGCCAGCAGCCAGTTGGGTTTAGGAACTAATGAAAAACTGTTTTTT.

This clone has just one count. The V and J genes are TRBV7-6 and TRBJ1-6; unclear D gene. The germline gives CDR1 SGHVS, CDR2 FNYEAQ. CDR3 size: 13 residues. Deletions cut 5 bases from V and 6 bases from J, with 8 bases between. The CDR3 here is CASSEGSNSPLHF. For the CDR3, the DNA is TGTGCCAGCAGCGAAGGGTCTAATTCACCCCTCCACTTT.

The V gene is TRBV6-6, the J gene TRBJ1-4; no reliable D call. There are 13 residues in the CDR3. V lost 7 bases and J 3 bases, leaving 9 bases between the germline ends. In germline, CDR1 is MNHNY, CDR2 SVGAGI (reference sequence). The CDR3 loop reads CASNPAANEKLFF. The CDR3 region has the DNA TGTGCCAGCAATCCGGCGGCTAATGAAAAACTGTTTTTT.

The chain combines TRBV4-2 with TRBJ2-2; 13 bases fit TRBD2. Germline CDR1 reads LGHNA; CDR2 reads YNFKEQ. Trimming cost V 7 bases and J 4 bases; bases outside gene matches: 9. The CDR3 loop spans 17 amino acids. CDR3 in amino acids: CASTQGGLAGVTGELFF. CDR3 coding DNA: TGTGCCAGCACCCAGGGTGGACTAGCGGGAGTCACCGGGGAGCTGTTTTTT.

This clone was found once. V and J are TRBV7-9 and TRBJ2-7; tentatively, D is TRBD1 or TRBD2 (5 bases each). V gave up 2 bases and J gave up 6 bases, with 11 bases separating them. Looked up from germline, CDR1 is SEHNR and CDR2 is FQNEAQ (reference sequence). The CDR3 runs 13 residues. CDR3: CASSLLGESEQYF. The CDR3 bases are TGTGCCAGCAGCTTATTGGGGGAAAGCGAGCAGTACTTC. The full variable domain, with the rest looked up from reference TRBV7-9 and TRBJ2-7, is DTGVSQNPRHKITKRGQNVTFRCDPISEHNRLYWYRQTLGQGPEFLTYFQNEAQLEKSRLLSDRFSAERPKGSFSTLEIQRTEQGDSAMYLCASSLLGESEQYFGPGTRLTVT.

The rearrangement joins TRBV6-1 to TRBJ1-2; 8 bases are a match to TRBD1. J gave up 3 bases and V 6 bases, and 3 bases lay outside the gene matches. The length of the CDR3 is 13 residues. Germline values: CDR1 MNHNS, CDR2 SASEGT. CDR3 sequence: CASRQGVYYGYTF. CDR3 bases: TGTGCCAGCAGACAGGGGGTTTACTATGGCTACACCTTC.

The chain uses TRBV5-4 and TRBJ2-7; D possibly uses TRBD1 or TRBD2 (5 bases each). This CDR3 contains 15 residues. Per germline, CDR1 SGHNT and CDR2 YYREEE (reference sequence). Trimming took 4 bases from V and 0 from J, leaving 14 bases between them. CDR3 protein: CASSPRGGGSYEQYF. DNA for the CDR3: TGTGCCAGCAGCCCCCGGGGTGGGGGCTCCTACGAGCAGTACTTC.

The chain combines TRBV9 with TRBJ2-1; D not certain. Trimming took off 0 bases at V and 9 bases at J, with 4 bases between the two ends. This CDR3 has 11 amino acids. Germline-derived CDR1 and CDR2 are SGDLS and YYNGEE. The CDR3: CASSVEGEQFF. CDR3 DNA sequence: TGTGCCAGCAGCGTAGAAGGTGAGCAGTTCTTC.

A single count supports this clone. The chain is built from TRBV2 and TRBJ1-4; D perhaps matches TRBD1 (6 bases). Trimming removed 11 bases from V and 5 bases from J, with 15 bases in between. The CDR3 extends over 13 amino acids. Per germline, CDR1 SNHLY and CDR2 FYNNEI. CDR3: CAGSDGQNEKLFF. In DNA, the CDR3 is TGTGCCGGTTCGGACGGACAGAATGAAAAACTGTTTTTT.

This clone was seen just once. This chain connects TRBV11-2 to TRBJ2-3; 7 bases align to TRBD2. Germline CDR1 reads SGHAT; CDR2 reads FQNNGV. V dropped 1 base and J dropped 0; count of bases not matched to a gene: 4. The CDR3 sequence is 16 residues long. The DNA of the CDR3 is TGTGCCAGCAGCTTAGGGGCTAGCGGCAGCACAGATACGCAGTATTTT. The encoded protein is CASSLGASGSTDTQYF.

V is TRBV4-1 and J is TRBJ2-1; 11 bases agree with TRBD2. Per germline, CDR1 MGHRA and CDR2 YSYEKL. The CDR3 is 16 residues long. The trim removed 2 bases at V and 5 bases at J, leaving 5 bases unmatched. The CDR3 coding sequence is TGCGCCAGCAGCCAATTCGGACTAGCGGGCGACAATGAGCAGTTCTTC. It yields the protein CASSQFGLAGDNEQFF.

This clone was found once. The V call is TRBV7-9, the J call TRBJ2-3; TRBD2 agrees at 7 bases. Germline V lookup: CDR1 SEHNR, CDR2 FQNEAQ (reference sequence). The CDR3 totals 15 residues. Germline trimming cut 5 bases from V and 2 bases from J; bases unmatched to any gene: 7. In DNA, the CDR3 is TGTGCCAGCAGCGGGGCCGGGACTACCACAGATACGCAGTATTTT. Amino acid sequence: CASSGAGTTTDTQYF.

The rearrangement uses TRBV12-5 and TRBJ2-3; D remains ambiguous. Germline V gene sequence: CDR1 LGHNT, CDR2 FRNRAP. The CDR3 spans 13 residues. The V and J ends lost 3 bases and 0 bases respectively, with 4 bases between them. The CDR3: CASGLGSTDTQYF. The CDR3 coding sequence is TGTGCTAGTGGTTTAGGCAGCACAGATACGCAGTATTTT.

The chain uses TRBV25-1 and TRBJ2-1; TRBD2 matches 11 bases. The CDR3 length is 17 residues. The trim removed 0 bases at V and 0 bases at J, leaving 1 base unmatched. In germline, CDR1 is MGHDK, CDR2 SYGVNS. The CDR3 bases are TGTGCCAGCAGTGAATATCTAGCGGGGGGCTCCTACAATGAGCAGTTCTTC. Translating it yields CASSEYLAGGSYNEQFF.

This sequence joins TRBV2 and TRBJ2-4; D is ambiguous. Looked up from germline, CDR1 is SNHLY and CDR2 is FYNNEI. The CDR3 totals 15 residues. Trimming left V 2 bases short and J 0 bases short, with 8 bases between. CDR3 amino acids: CASSENSPAKNIQYF. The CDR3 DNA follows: TGTGCCAGCAGTGAAAATAGCCCAGCCAAAAACATTCAGTACTTC.